These T cell receptor beta chains were read from a single sample in a study of blood T cell repertoires in COVID-19. Clones were sequenced by immunoSEQ multiplex PCR, and TCRdb holds only the in-frame ones, with some missing. The sample carries about 120,000 clones, 80% recorded once. Material: peripheral blood. These receptors came from a man in his sixties with active or convalescent COVID-19. Each CDR3 is given with its conserved first and last residue. The order of the fields is V gene, J gene, D gene, clone size, CDR3 protein, CDR3 DNA. D genes are given only for firm matches. Rows give clone size only sometimes, using once, few, many, or a class for an expanded clone.

V: TRBV19
J: TRBJ2-2
D: TRBD1
size: NA
CDR3: CASSTTGAHGELFF
DNA: TGTGCCAGTAGTACGACAGGGGCTCACGGGGAGCTGTTTTTT

V: TRBV11-2
J: TRBJ2-5
D: TRBD2
size: NA
CDR3: CASSLGGTSGTKETQYF
DNA: TGTGCCAGCAGCTTAGGCGGGACTAGCGGTACGAAAGAGACCCAGTACTTC

V: TRBV24-1
J: TRBJ2-5
D: NA
size: NA
CDR3: CATSDFEQLQETQYF
DNA: TGTGCCACCAGTGATTTTGAACAGTTACAAGAGACCCAGTACTTC

V: TRBV3-1/TRBV3-2
J: TRBJ2-5
D: TRBD2
size: NA
CDR3: CASRLAGGRETQYF
DNA: TGTGCCAGCAGACTAGCGGGAGGGCGGGAGACCCAGTACTTC

V: TRBV5-1
J: TRBJ2-7
D: TRBD2
size: NA
CDR3: CASRYAGKAGEQYF
DNA: TGCGCCAGCAGGTACGCGGGGAAAGCGGGGGAGCAGTACTTC

V: TRBV10-3
J: TRBJ1-3
D: TRBD1
size: NA
CDR3: CAISGGQPDGANTIYF
DNA: TGTGCCATCAGTGGGGGACAGCCTGACGGAGCTAACACCATATATTTT

V: TRBV9
J: TRBJ2-1
D: TRBD2
size: NA
CDR3: CASSYRTSGNEQFF
DNA: TGTGCCAGCAGCTACCGGACTAGCGGCAATGAGCAGTTCTTC

V: TRBV29-1
J: TRBJ2-3
D: NA
size: NA
CDR3: CSVPPQVRLSTDTQYF
DNA: TGCAGCGTGCCCCCCCAAGTTCGACTAAGCACAGATACGCAGTATTTT

V: TRBV18
J: TRBJ2-7
D: TRBD1
size: few
CDR3: CASSPNQGAFSYEQYF
DNA: TGTGCCAGCTCACCAAACCAGGGGGCGTTTAGCTACGAGCAGTACTTC

V: TRBV24-1
J: TRBJ2-7
D: TRBD1
size: NA
CDR3: CATSAHPGTGDYEQYF
DNA: TGTGCCACCAGTGCCCACCCCGGCACAGGGGACTACGAGCAGTACTTC

V: TRBV6-4
J: TRBJ2-1
D: TRBD2
size: NA
CDR3: CASGSSGSSDEQFF
DNA: TGTGCCAGCGGATCTAGCGGGAGTAGCGATGAGCAGTTCTTC

V: TRBV7-8
J: TRBJ2-1
D: TRBD1
size: few
CDR3: CASSLERQGWDEQFF
DNA: TGTGCCAGCAGCTTAGAGAGACAGGGTTGGGATGAGCAGTTCTTC

V: TRBV28
J: TRBJ1-2
D: NA
size: NA
CDR3: CASSLWGEGLGGYTF
DNA: TGTGCCAGCAGTTTATGGGGAGAGGGCCTGGGGGGCTACACCTTC

V: TRBV6-2/TRBV6-3
J: TRBJ2-3
D: NA
size: NA
CDR3: CASSYSSFKDTQYF
DNA: TGTGCCAGCAGTTACTCGAGTTTTAAAGATACGCAGTATTTT

V: TRBV7-8
J: TRBJ2-2
D: TRBD2
size: once
CDR3: CASSPRGGGPTGELFF
DNA: TGTGCCAGCAGCCCCCGTGGGGGAGGGCCGACCGGGGAGCTGTTTTTT

V: TRBV6-5
J: TRBJ2-2
D: TRBD2
size: NA
CDR3: CALQDTSGTGELFF
DNA: TGTGCCCTACAGGACACTAGCGGCACCGGGGAGCTGTTTTTT

V: TRBV12-3/TRBV12-4
J: TRBJ1-2
D: TRBD1
size: NA
CDR3: CASSTGGGYTF
DNA: TGTGCCAGCAGTACAGGGGGAGGCTACACCTTC

V: TRBV29-1
J: TRBJ1-2
D: NA
size: NA
CDR3: CSVDTGFLEGYTF
DNA: TGCAGCGTGGATACAGGGTTCCTGGAGGGCTACACCTTC

V: TRBV19
J: TRBJ1-4
D: NA
size: NA
CDR3: CASSMKQGGEKLFF
DNA: TGTGCCAGTAGTATGAAGCAGGGCGGTGAAAAACTGTTTTTT

V: TRBV9
J: TRBJ2-6
D: NA
size: NA
CDR3: CASSGAGLGANVLTF
DNA: TGTGCCAGCAGCGGCGCAGGGTTGGGGGCCAACGTCCTGACTTTC

V: TRBV27
J: TRBJ1-1
D: NA
size: NA
CDR3: CATSGHPNTEAFF
DNA: TGTGCCACCTCGGGACACCCAAACACTGAAGCTTTCTTT

V: TRBV7-8
J: TRBJ1-5
D: TRBD1
size: NA
CDR3: CASSLASGRGRQPQHF
DNA: TGTGCCAGCAGCTTAGCAAGCGGCAGGGGGCGACAGCCCCAGCATTTT

V: TRBV10-3
J: TRBJ1-2
D: TRBD1
size: NA
CDR3: CAISALQGGDGYTF
DNA: TGTGCCATCAGTGCTTTACAGGGGGGGGATGGCTACACCTTC

V: TRBV7-3
J: TRBJ1-3
D: TRBD1
size: once
CDR3: CASSRGLTGGDTIYF
DNA: TGTGCCAGCAGCCGCGGACTTACAGGGGGGGACACCATATATTTT

V: TRBV18
J: TRBJ2-5
D: NA
size: NA
CDR3: CASSPKRDQETQYF
DNA: TGTGCCAGCTCACCCAAGCGGGACCAAGAGACCCAGTACTTC

V: TRBV7-2
J: TRBJ2-3
D: TRBD1
size: NA
CDR3: CASSPRGTFISGDTQYF
DNA: TGTGCCAGCAGCCCCAGGGGGACGTTCATTTCCGGAGATACGCAGTATTTT

V: TRBV19
J: TRBJ2-2
D: NA
size: NA
CDR3: CASSIMGTSNTGELFF
DNA: TGTGCCAGTAGTATAATGGGGACTTCGAACACCGGGGAGCTGTTTTTT

V: TRBV6-2/TRBV6-3
J: TRBJ1-2
D: NA
size: NA
CDR3: CASSYSIEYGYTF
DNA: TGTGCCAGCAGTTACTCGATAGAATATGGCTACACCTTC

V: TRBV7-2
J: TRBJ2-2
D: TRBD1
size: NA
CDR3: CASSLAQGAGGELFF
DNA: TGTGCCAGCAGCTTAGCCCAGGGGGCCGGCGGGGAGCTGTTTTTT

V: TRBV6-6
J: TRBJ2-1
D: TRBD2
size: NA
CDR3: CASKAGGPGEQFF
DNA: TGTGCCAGCAAAGCGGGAGGGCCTGGTGAGCAGTTCTTC

V: TRBV6-6
J: TRBJ2-7
D: TRBD1
size: NA
CDR3: CASSYPGQGRNEQYF
DNA: TGTGCCAGCAGTTACCCCGGACAGGGGCGGAACGAGCAGTACTTC

V: TRBV10-3
J: TRBJ1-2
D: NA
size: NA
CDR3: CAISLGAATNYGYTF
DNA: TGTGCCATCAGCCTAGGGGCCGCGACTAACTATGGCTACACCTTC

V: TRBV28
J: TRBJ2-7
D: NA
size: NA
CDR3: CASRGGVAGEQYF
DNA: TGTGCCAGCAGGGGCGGAGTGGCGGGCGAGCAGTACTTC

V: TRBV5-1
J: TRBJ1-2
D: TRBD1
size: NA
CDR3: CASSLQGWSGYTF
DNA: TGCGCCAGCAGCTTACAGGGGTGGAGTGGCTACACCTTC

V: TRBV2
J: TRBJ2-7
D: NA
size: NA
CDR3: CASSLGGGNEQYF
DNA: TGTGCCAGCAGTCTTGGGGGAGGTAACGAGCAGTACTTC

V: TRBV2
J: TRBJ2-1
D: NA
size: NA
CDR3: CASSDRVTYNEQFF
DNA: TGTGCCAGCAGTGACAGGGTAACCTACAATGAGCAGTTCTTC

V: TRBV25-1
J: TRBJ2-1
D: TRBD2
size: NA
CDR3: CASSELVSGVNNEQFF
DNA: TGTGCCAGCAGTGAATTGGTTAGCGGGGTAAACAATGAGCAGTTCTTC

V: TRBV7-9
J: TRBJ2-2
D: TRBD1
size: NA
CDR3: CASSLERQGNGELFF
DNA: TGTGCCAGCAGCTTAGAAAGACAGGGAAACGGGGAGCTGTTTTTT

V: TRBV28
J: TRBJ2-7
D: TRBD2
size: NA
CDR3: CACSFSGGLYEQYF
DNA: TGTGCCTGCAGTTTTAGCGGGGGCCTCTACGAGCAGTACTTC

V: TRBV28
J: TRBJ2-7
D: NA
size: NA
CDR3: CASSFIGASSYEQYF
DNA: TGTGCCAGCAGTTTTATAGGGGCGAGCTCCTACGAGCAGTACTTC

V: TRBV24-1
J: TRBJ1-6
D: NA
size: few
CDR3: CATSGEGEGSPLHF
DNA: TGTGCCACCAGTGGAGAGGGCGAAGGGTCACCCCTCCACTTT

V: TRBV19
J: TRBJ2-5
D: TRBD2
size: NA
CDR3: CASSSITSGQETQYF
DNA: TGTGCCAGTAGTTCCATTACTAGCGGGCAAGAGACCCAGTACTTC

V: TRBV11-2
J: TRBJ2-1
D: NA
size: NA
CDR3: CASSFGNGIEFF
DNA: NA

V: TRBV29-1
J: TRBJ2-3
D: TRBD2
size: NA
CDR3: CSVDGLAGEGTDTQYF
DNA: TGCAGCGTTGACGGTCTAGCGGGAGAGGGCACAGATACGCAGTATTTT

V: TRBV24-1
J: TRBJ2-3
D: TRBD2
size: NA
CDR3: CATSDFSSGIGNTDTQYF
DNA: TGTGCCACCAGTGATTTCTCTAGCGGGATAGGAAACACAGATACGCAGTATTTT